The entry that follows covers one T cell receptor beta chain sequence. These data come from a study of PD-L1 blockade in urothelial cancer. On the study more broadly: When blood samples were assessed, the median T cell count was around 150,000.

Using immunoSEQ multiplex PCR, the repertoire was profiled, and TCRdb retains in-frame clones only, with some absent. The profile shows about 84,000 clones, more than 75% of them singletons. The starting material was PBMCs, obtained around atezolizumab (anti-PD-L1) treatment. The TCR was taken from a man between 70 and 80 years old with urothelial cancer.

The CDR3 sequence: CASGYDRGAGNTIYF. CDR3 nucleotide sequence: TGTGCCAGTGGATACGACAGGGGAGCTGGAAACACCATATATTTT. The chain joins TRBV19 to TRBJ1-3; TRBD1 agrees at 8 bases. Trimming took 8 bases from V and 2 from J; bases not matched to a gene: 8. This CDR3 region has 15 residues. Per germline, CDR1 LNHDA and CDR2 SQIVND (reference sequence). Based on the CDR3 plus reference TRBV19 and TRBJ1-3, the full variable domain is DGGITQSPKYLFRKEGQNVTLSCEQNLNHDAMYWYRQDPGQGLRLIYYSQIVNDFQKGDIAEGYSVSREKKESFPLTVTSAQKNPTAFYLCASGYDRGAGNTIYFGEGSWLTVV.